What follows are 17 T cell receptor beta chains derived from one specimen sequenced in a study of naive and memory T cell subsets. Adult healthy volunteers gave 2.5 ml peripheral blood for whole-blood RNA. Blood and skin TCR RNA was reverse transcribed with alpha and beta constant primers. Each CDR3 protein gets one entry after TCRdb re-called the 5' RACE reads with MiXCR. Seen here are more than 20,000 distinct CDR3 sequences, 4% to 4.5% observed once, and the top ten hold over 7.5%. The receptors derive from a male donor in good health.

This clonotype has at least ten counts. V usage is TRBV19 and J usage is TRBJ2-1, with TRBD2 as a possible D gene (6 bases). Trimming shortened V by 0 bases and J by 7 bases, and 19 bases separated the two germline ends. The germline gives CDR1 LNHDA, CDR2 SQIVND (reference sequence). The CDR3 is 17 residues long. The CDR3 protein is CASSIEGRTDAINEQFF. The CDR3 bases are TGTGCCAGTAGTATAGAGGGGAGGACTGACGCCATTAATGAGCAGTTCTTC. The variable domain in full, with the rest retrieved from reference TRBV19 and TRBJ2-1, is DGGITQSPKYLFRKEGQNVTLSCEQNLNHDAMYWYRQDPGQGLRLIYYSQIVNDFQKGDIAEGYSVSREKKESFPLTVTSAQKNPTAFYLCASSIEGRTDAINEQFFGPGTRLTVL.

Within the sample, this clonotype is medium-sized. The V call is TRBV29-1, the J call TRBJ1-2; TRBD1 might be the D (6 bases). Trimming took off 5 bases at V and 4 bases at J, with 11 bases between the two ends. Per the germline V gene, CDR1 is SQVTM and CDR2 is ANQGSEA. The CDR3 is made up of 12 amino acids. The CDR3 spells CSVFWGPYGYTF. In DNA, the CDR3 is TGCAGCGTTTTTTGGGGGCCCTATGGCTACACCTTC. Full variable domain (outside the CDR3, taken from reference TRBV29-1 and TRBJ1-2): SAVISQKPSRDICQRGTSLTIQCQVDSQVTMMFWYRQQPGQSLTLIATANQGSEATYESGFVIDKFPISRPNLTFSTLTVSNMSPEDSSIYLCSVFWGPYGYTFGSGTRLTVV.

This clonotype is medium-sized (0.01 to 0.1%) by share. The CDR3 spells CSGSGLPKETQYF. The CDR3 region has the DNA TGCAGCGGTTCGGGTCTTCCTAAGGAGACCCAGTACTTC. V usage is TRBV29-1 and J usage is TRBJ2-5; no clear D gene. V gave up 7 bases and J gave up 5 bases, with 17 bases separating them. Germline lookup yields CDR1 SQVTM and CDR2 ANQGSEA. CDR3 size: 13 residues.

This clonotype was recorded many times. This chain links TRBV9 with TRBJ1-6, with D hard to call. Trimming stripped 6 bases from V and 7 bases from J, with 14 bases between. CDR1 is SGDLS, CDR2 YYNGEE, per germline. The CDR3 length is 14 residues. CDR3 sequence (DNA): TGTGCCAGCAATACGCCCGGGCCAAATTCACCCCTCCACTTT. The encoded protein is CASNTPGPNSPLHF. Variable domain in full (rest from reference TRBV9 and TRBJ1-6): DSGVTQTPKHLITATGQRVTLRCSPRSGDLSVYWYQQSLDQGLQFLIQYYNGEERAKGNILERFSAQQFPDLHSELNLSSLELGDSALYFCASNTPGPNSPLHFGNGTRLTVT.

This clonotype was counted at least ten times. The chain links TRBV9 to TRBJ2-7; 9 bases map to TRBD1. The J segment lost 6 bases and the V segment lost 7 bases, leaving 11 bases of the junction unmatched. The germline V gene encodes CDR1 SGDLS and CDR2 YYNGEE. The CDR3 covers 14 residues. The CDR3 bases are TGTGCCAGCTTCTCCGGGACAGGGTCTCCCGAGCAGTACTTC. The encoded protein is CASFSGTGSPEQYF.

This clonotype was seen at least ten times. The rearrangement joins TRBV2 to TRBJ2-7, with TRBD1 as a possible D gene (5 bases). Per germline, CDR1 SNHLY and CDR2 FYNNEI. CDR3 size: 15 residues. Trimming took 2 bases from V and 0 from J, leaving 11 bases between them. DNA of the CDR3: TGTGCCAGCAGTGAAATCGCCGACAGCTCCTACGAGCAGTACTTC. Protein: CASSEIADSSYEQYF. The full variable domain, its missing parts supplied by reference TRBV2 and TRBJ2-7, is EPEVTQTPSHQVTQMGQEVILRCVPISNHLYFYWYRQILGQKVEFLVSFYNNEISEKSEIFDDQFSVERPDGSNFTLKIRSTKLEDSAMYFCASSEIADSSYEQYFGPGTRLTVT.

Many counts were recorded for this clonotype. The chain is built from TRBV2 and TRBJ2-3; possible D gene TRBD1, 7 bases. This CDR3 contains 15 residues. The V gene lost 4 bases and the J gene lost 0 bases, with 11 bases spanning the gap. In germline, CDR1 is SNHLY, CDR2 FYNNEI. CDR3 sequence reads: CASSAQGGSTDTQYF. In DNA form, the CDR3 reads TGTGCCAGCAGTGCCCAGGGGGGAAGCACAGATACGCAGTATTTT. The full variable domain, in which reference TRBV2 and TRBJ2-3 provide the parts outside the CDR3, is EPEVTQTPSHQVTQMGQEVILRCVPISNHLYFYWYRQILGQKVEFLVSFYNNEISEKSEIFDDQFSVERPDGSNFTLKIRSTKLEDSAMYFCASSAQGGSTDTQYFGPGTRLTVL.

This clonotype was counted ten times or more. The chain employs TRBV28 and TRBJ1-3, with a weak D call TRBD1 (6 bases). There are 16 residues in the CDR3. Germline V gene data show CDR1 as MDHEN and CDR2 as SYDVKM. V was trimmed by 3 bases and J by 0 bases, leaving 12 bases between them. CDR3: CASSFGGGASGNTIYF. The CDR3 DNA reads TGTGCCAGCAGTTTTGGTGGGGGGGCCTCTGGAAACACCATATATTTT.

This clonotype was seen repeatedly, ten times or more. V and J are TRBV14 and TRBJ2-2; TRBD2 matches 14 bases. The V gene's germline CDR1 is SGHDN and CDR2 FVKESK. V was pared by 10 bases and J by 4 bases, with 26 bases of the junction left unmatched. This CDR3 has 22 amino acids. For the CDR3, the DNA is TGTGCCACCGATACGTCGCACGATTTCCGGACTAGCGGGAGGCAGGTCACCGGGGAGCTGTTTTTT. It encodes CATDTSHDFRTSGRQVTGELFF. Variable domain in full (rest from reference TRBV14 and TRBJ2-2): EAGVTQFPSHSVIEKGQTVTLRCDPISGHDNLYWYRRVMGKEIKFLLHFVKESKQDESGMPNNRFLAERTGGTYSTLKVQPAELEDSGVYFCATDTSHDFRTSGRQVTGELFFGEGSRLTVL.

This clonotype ranks as medium-sized (0.01 to 0.1%). The chain joins TRBV5-1 to TRBJ2-6, with a tentative D call TRBD1 (5 bases). In germline, CDR1 is SGHRS, CDR2 YFSETQ. V was shortened by 4 bases and J by 4 bases, with 12 bases between the two germline ends. CDR3 length: 15 residues. Here the CDR3 DNA reads TGCGCCAGCAGCCTACAGGATCTCGGGGCCAACGTCCTGACTTTC. Residues: CASSLQDLGANVLTF. Based on the CDR3 plus reference TRBV5-1 and TRBJ2-6, the full variable domain is KAGVTQTPRYLIKTRGQQVTLSCSPISGHRSVSWYQQTPGQGLQFLFEYFSETQRNKGNFPGRFSGRQFSNSRSEMNVSTLELGDSALYLCASSLQDLGANVLTFGAGSRLTVL.

This clonotype showed up many times. The chain combines TRBV20-1 with TRBJ2-1; D might be TRBD1 or TRBD2, each matching 5 bases. Trimming left V 6 bases short and J 7 bases short, with 22 bases between. Germline assignment: CDR1 DFQATT and CDR2 SNEGSKA (reference sequence). This CDR3 has 15 amino acids. The CDR3 region is CSATPGTRVVNEQFF. The CDR3 DNA follows: TGCAGTGCCACCCCCGGGACCCGAGTCGTTAATGAGCAGTTCTTC.

This clonotype was observed at least ten times. The chain uses TRBV20-1 and TRBJ2-7; 11 bases match TRBD1. V gave up 6 bases and J gave up 2 bases; unmatched junction bases: 9. CDR1 and CDR2 from the germline V gene are DFQATT and SNEGSKA (reference sequence). CDR3 length: 15 amino acids. CDR3 residues: CSATHPGQGAYEQYF. The CDR3 region has the DNA TGCAGTGCGACTCATCCGGGACAGGGGGCCTACGAGCAGTACTTC.

Many counts were recorded for this clonotype. The chain employs TRBV18 and TRBJ2-7, with D uncertain. There are 11 residues in the CDR3. CDR1 KGHSH and CDR2 LQKENI come from the germline V gene. V was trimmed by 2 bases and J by 3 bases, leaving 2 bases between them. In DNA, the CDR3 is TGTGCCAGCTCACCAAACTACGAGCAGTACTTC. It translates to CASSPNYEQYF.

There are a few counts of this clonotype. The V call is TRBV11-2, the J call TRBJ2-1, with a possible D match to TRBD2 (7 bases). The germline gives CDR1 SGHAT, CDR2 FQNNGV. With 5 bases removed from V and 8 bases from J, the gap between germline ends came to 22 bases. This CDR3 has 16 residues. In DNA form, the CDR3 reads TGTGCCAGCAGCAACTGGGGGGGGGCGATGGACGATGAGCAGTTCTTC. This codes for CASSNWGGAMDDEQFF.

This chain links TRBV12-3 or TRBV12-4 with TRBJ1-1; D might be TRBD1 (5 bases). CDR3 length: 13 amino acids. V was pared by 6 bases and J by 0 bases, with 8 bases between. The CDR3 here is CASSRQMNTEAFF. In DNA form, the CDR3 reads TGTGCCAGCAGCCGACAGATGAACACTGAAGCTTTCTTT.

The table lists this clonotype with many counts. The chain links TRBV28 to TRBJ1-5; D is uncertain. Deletions cut 5 bases from V and 6 bases from J, with 8 bases between. The CDR3 is made up of 12 amino acids. The V gene's germline CDR1 is MDHEN and CDR2 SYDVKM. The CDR3 protein is CASSRVPQPQHF. CDR3 nucleotide sequence: TGTGCCAGCAGTAGGGTTCCTCAGCCCCAGCATTTT.

This clonotype was seen many times. The gene calls are TRBV5-1 and TRBJ2-1; 14 positions match TRBD2. With V trimmed by 7 bases and J by 8 bases, 14 bases remained unmatched. The germline V gene encodes CDR1 SGHRS and CDR2 YFSETQ. The CDR3 extends over 17 amino acids. The CDR3 bases are TGCGCCAGCCACTATAGGCCGACTAGCGGGGGGGCAGATGAGCAGTTCTTC. Its protein is CASHYRPTSGGADEQFF. Looking up the rest from reference TRBV5-1 and TRBJ2-1 gives the full variable domain: KAGVTQTPRYLIKTRGQQVTLSCSPISGHRSVSWYQQTPGQGLQFLFEYFSETQRNKGNFPGRFSGRQFSNSRSEMNVSTLELGDSALYLCASHYRPTSGGADEQFFGPGTRLTVL.